Sequencing of this TCR beta chain was carried out in a study of Ad26.COV2.S vaccination and SARS-CoV-2 variants. Study results and limitations: It was found that vaccine and placebo recipients had similar non-spike TCR breadth. People who got the vaccine had more spike-specific TCR breadth than people who got placebo. It was reported that spike-specific CD8+ and CD4+ T cell responses were substantially broad after vaccination.

The table came from immunoSEQ multiplex PCR; TCRdb's copy has only in-frame clones and leaves some out. The repertoire consists of approximately 300,000 clones, with around four fifths occurring once and the leading ten covering approximately 2.1%. On this clone: The antigen is not known.

Treatment given: approximately 18 received Ad26.COV2.S at low or high dose, single or two shots; five or six received placebo; per-sample allocation not given. Specimen acquisition occurred on day 63 following the initial vaccine or placebo injection. Boston supplied an adult donor aged 18-55 years. The TCR comes from a person aged 18-60 years who received the Ad26.COV2.S COVID-19 vaccine or a placebo. The specimen was peripheral blood, collected in a trial of Ad26.COV2.S vaccine versus placebo.

The CDR3 loop reads CASSKRQAHSTEAFF. The CDR3 coding sequence is TGTGCCAGCAGTAAACGACAGGCCCACTCCACTGAAGCTTTCTTT. V is TRBV6-5 and J is TRBJ1-1, with D perhaps TRBD1 (6 bases). Per the germline V gene, CDR1 is MNHEY and CDR2 is SVGAGI. The germline V and J ends were trimmed by 5 bases and 4 bases, with 17 bases remaining between them. The CDR3 consists of 15 residues.